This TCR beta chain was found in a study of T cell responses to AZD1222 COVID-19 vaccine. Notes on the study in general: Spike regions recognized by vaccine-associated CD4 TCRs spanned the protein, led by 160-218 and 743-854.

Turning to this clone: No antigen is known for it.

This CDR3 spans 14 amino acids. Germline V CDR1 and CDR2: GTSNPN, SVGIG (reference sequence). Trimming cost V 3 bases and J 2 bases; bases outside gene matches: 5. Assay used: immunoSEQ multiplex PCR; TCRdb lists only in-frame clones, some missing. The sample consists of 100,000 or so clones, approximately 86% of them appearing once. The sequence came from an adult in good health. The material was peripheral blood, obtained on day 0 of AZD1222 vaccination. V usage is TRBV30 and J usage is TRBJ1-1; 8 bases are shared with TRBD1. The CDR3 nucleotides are TGTGCCTGGAGAGGAGCAGGGGGCAACACTGAAGCTTTCTTT. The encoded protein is CAWRGAGGNTEAFF.